This TCR beta chain was captured by sequencing in a study of response to subunit inactivated influenza vaccine. Whole-study results and caveats: Few additional T cells are recruited per seasonal influenza vaccination, authors suggested.

In regard to this clonotype: The target antigen is unknown.

TCRdb passed the RT-PCR reads through MiXCR, listing each CDR3 protein once. Of roughly 460,000 distinct CDR3 sequences in the sample, approximately 11% were seen once. Per the germline V gene, CDR1 is MNHEY and CDR2 is SMNVEV (reference sequence). CDR3 length: 15 residues. Trimming shortened V by 6 bases and J by 2 bases, and 17 bases separated the two germline ends. The sequencing used PBMCs from blood, collected 35 to 45 days after vaccination. This chain uses TRBV27 with TRBJ2-7, with D possibly TRBD2 on 6 matching bases. The sequence came from a man aged 50 to 60 who received an inactivated influenza vaccine. For the CDR3, the DNA is TGTGCCAGCAGGGATCGTAGCGGCCCGACCTACGAGCAGTACTTC. Its translation: CASRDRSGPTYEQYF.